This is a list of T cell receptor beta chains from one sample in a study of blood T cell repertoires in COVID-19. Assay used: immunoSEQ multiplex PCR; TCRdb lists only in-frame clones, some missing. Among around 100,000 clones, roughly 85% were seen once, and the ten largest hold less than 3%. What was sequenced was PBMCs or T cells enriched from blood (not recorded which). These receptors were obtained from a woman between 45 and 60 years old who had recovered from COVID-19. Each CDR3 is given with its conserved first and last residue. D genes are given only for firm matches. For some rows the clone size is stated as once, few or many, or as a class when expanded; others skip it.

j_call: TRBJ2-7
v_call: TRBV28
clone_size: NA
d_call: TRBD2
cdr3_nt: TGTGCCAGCTCGACTAGCGGGGGGGCTGTTGAGCAGTACTTC
cdr3_aa: CASSTSGGAVEQYF

j_call: TRBJ2-5
v_call: TRBV28
clone_size: NA
d_call: TRBD2
cdr3_nt: TGTGCCAGCAGTTTATTTCCAGGACTAGCGGGACCCACCCCGGGCCAAGAGACCCAGTACTTC
cdr3_aa: CASSLFPGLAGPTPGQETQYF

j_call: TRBJ2-3
v_call: TRBV6-4
clone_size: NA
d_call: TRBD2
cdr3_nt: TGTGCCAGCAGTGACGAGACTAGCGGGGCAGATACGCAGTATTTT
cdr3_aa: CASSDETSGADTQYF

j_call: TRBJ2-5
v_call: TRBV5-1
clone_size: NA
d_call: TRBD2
cdr3_nt: TGCGCCAGCAGCGTACCTAGCGGGGGGAGCCGGGAGACCCAGTACTTC
cdr3_aa: CASSVPSGGSRETQYF

j_call: TRBJ1-2
v_call: TRBV10-1
clone_size: NA
d_call: NA
cdr3_nt: TGCGCCAGCATAGGCGCGGGGGTCGCTGAGGGCTACACCTTC
cdr3_aa: CASIGAGVAEGYTF

j_call: TRBJ2-3
v_call: TRBV5-1
clone_size: NA
d_call: TRBD1
cdr3_nt: TGCGCCAGCAGCTTCAACGGAAGGGGGCCCACAGATACGCAGTATTTT
cdr3_aa: CASSFNGRGPTDTQYF

j_call: TRBJ2-7
v_call: TRBV20-1
clone_size: NA
d_call: TRBD2
cdr3_nt: TGCAGTGCCAGTGCCTGGACTAGCCCCAACGAGCAGTACTTC
cdr3_aa: CSASAWTSPNEQYF

j_call: TRBJ1-5
v_call: TRBV6-5
clone_size: few
d_call: NA
cdr3_nt: TGTGCCAGCAGCCCCTCCAGGGGTAAACAGCCCCAGCATTTT
cdr3_aa: CASSPSRGKQPQHF

j_call: TRBJ2-3
v_call: TRBV5-5
clone_size: NA
d_call: TRBD2
cdr3_nt: TGTGCCAGCAGCTCAGGACTAGCGGGAGCAGGAGATACGCAGTATTTT
cdr3_aa: CASSSGLAGAGDTQYF

j_call: TRBJ2-1
v_call: TRBV7-9
clone_size: NA
d_call: TRBD1
cdr3_nt: TGTGCCAGCAGCTCACTTGGCCGGACAGGGCCCTACAATGAGCAGTTCTTC
cdr3_aa: CASSSLGRTGPYNEQFF

j_call: TRBJ1-1
v_call: TRBV7-3
clone_size: NA
d_call: NA
cdr3_nt: TGTGCCAGCAGCTTAGGCCCCCAGAGGCAAAGATACACTGAAGCTTTCTTT
cdr3_aa: CASSLGPQRQRYTEAFF

j_call: TRBJ2-1
v_call: TRBV5-1
clone_size: NA
d_call: TRBD2
cdr3_nt: TGCGCCAGCAGCTTGGAATTAGCGGGAGGGCCAGGGCAGTTCTTC
cdr3_aa: CASSLELAGGPGQFF

j_call: TRBJ2-1
v_call: TRBV5-6
clone_size: NA
d_call: TRBD2
cdr3_nt: TGTGCCAGCAGCTTTCTGCGGGGGGGAGGTGAGCAGTTCTTC
cdr3_aa: CASSFLRGGGEQFF

j_call: TRBJ2-5
v_call: TRBV11-2
clone_size: NA
d_call: TRBD1
cdr3_nt: TGTGCCAGCAGCTTATCGACAGGGTATGGGGAGACCCAGTACTTC
cdr3_aa: CASSLSTGYGETQYF

j_call: TRBJ1-5
v_call: TRBV2
clone_size: NA
d_call: TRBD1
cdr3_nt: TGTGCCAGCAGTGACAGGGGGAGCAATCAGCCCCAGCATTTT
cdr3_aa: CASSDRGSNQPQHF

j_call: TRBJ2-1
v_call: TRBV14
clone_size: NA
d_call: TRBD2
cdr3_nt: TGTGCCAGCAGCCAAGAGAGGCCAGCGGGATCGTACAATGAGCAGTTCTTC
cdr3_aa: CASSQERPAGSYNEQFF

j_call: TRBJ1-1
v_call: TRBV2
clone_size: NA
d_call: NA
cdr3_nt: TGTGCCACCCGGCGGCAGCCGAACACTGAAGCTTTCTTT
cdr3_aa: CATRRQPNTEAFF

j_call: TRBJ2-7
v_call: TRBV7-9
clone_size: NA
d_call: NA
cdr3_nt: TGTGCCAGCAGCTTACAGGGTATCTCCTACGAGCAGTACTTC
cdr3_aa: CASSLQGISYEQYF

j_call: TRBJ1-5
v_call: TRBV27
clone_size: once
d_call: TRBD1
cdr3_nt: TGTGCCAGCAGTTTATCATTCGCGGGGACAGGGGCTCGGCCCCAGCATTTT
cdr3_aa: CASSLSFAGTGARPQHF

j_call: TRBJ1-3
v_call: TRBV19
clone_size: NA
d_call: TRBD1
cdr3_nt: TGTGCCAGTAGAACGGGACAGAAGAATGGAAACACCATATATTTT
cdr3_aa: CASRTGQKNGNTIYF

j_call: TRBJ2-2
v_call: TRBV6-5
clone_size: NA
d_call: NA
cdr3_nt: TGTGCCAGCAGTTCTACCGGGGAGCTGTTTTTT
cdr3_aa: CASSSTGELFF

j_call: TRBJ1-5
v_call: TRBV5-1
clone_size: few
d_call: NA
cdr3_nt: TGCGCCAGCAGCTTGGCAGGGGACCCCGAGGGTTATCAGCCCCAGCATTTT
cdr3_aa: CASSLAGDPEGYQPQHF

j_call: TRBJ2-1
v_call: TRBV7-3
clone_size: NA
d_call: NA
cdr3_nt: TGTGCCAGCAGCTTAAGCGGCGGGTTCGATGAGCAGTTCTTC
cdr3_aa: CASSLSGGFDEQFF

j_call: TRBJ1-1
v_call: TRBV6-5
clone_size: NA
d_call: NA
cdr3_nt: TGTGCCAGCAGTTTGTCGGGAGGGCGCGCTTTCTTT
cdr3_aa: CASSLSGGRAFF

j_call: TRBJ1-6
v_call: TRBV27
clone_size: once
d_call: TRBD1
cdr3_nt: TGTGCCAGCAGTTTAGGACAGGGGGGAAATTCACCCCTCCACTTT
cdr3_aa: CASSLGQGGNSPLHF

j_call: TRBJ1-1
v_call: TRBV7-8
clone_size: NA
d_call: NA
cdr3_nt: TGTGCCAGCAGTGCGGACAGCGGGAACACTGAAGCTTTCTTT
cdr3_aa: CASSADSGNTEAFF

j_call: TRBJ2-1
v_call: TRBV4-1
clone_size: NA
d_call: NA
cdr3_nt: TGCGCCAGCAGCCAAGACACAGATCTCTCCTACAATGAGCAGTTCTTC
cdr3_aa: CASSQDTDLSYNEQFF

j_call: TRBJ2-4
v_call: TRBV5-1
clone_size: NA
d_call: TRBD2
cdr3_nt: TGCGCCAGCAGAGGGACTAGCGGAACTGGGGACATTCAGTACTTC
cdr3_aa: CASRGTSGTGDIQYF

j_call: TRBJ2-2
v_call: TRBV6-5
clone_size: NA
d_call: TRBD2
cdr3_nt: TGTGCCAGCAGCTTCGCAGGGACTAACCCCGGGGAGCTGTTTTTT
cdr3_aa: CASSFAGTNPGELFF

j_call: TRBJ1-1
v_call: TRBV7-8
clone_size: once
d_call: NA
cdr3_nt: TGTGCCAGCAGCCGAGGGACACGATTTTCTGAAGCTTTCTTT
cdr3_aa: CASSRGTRFSEAFF

j_call: TRBJ1-5
v_call: TRBV20-1
clone_size: few
d_call: NA
cdr3_nt: TGCAGTGCTAGTCTCAGGGTGGGTCAGCCCCAGCATTTT
cdr3_aa: CSASLRVGQPQHF

j_call: TRBJ2-5
v_call: TRBV18
clone_size: NA
d_call: NA
cdr3_nt: TGTGCCAGCTCTCTGTACCAAGAGACCCAGTACTTC
cdr3_aa: CASSLYQETQYF

j_call: TRBJ2-1
v_call: TRBV5-4
clone_size: NA
d_call: NA
cdr3_nt: TGTGCCAGCAGCTCTTCTCCGAGCTCCTACAATGAGCAGTTCTTC
cdr3_aa: CASSSSPSSYNEQFF

j_call: TRBJ1-1
v_call: TRBV19
clone_size: NA
d_call: NA
cdr3_nt: TGTGCCAGTAGTGGCGCTTGGGGAGCTGAAGCTTTCTTT
cdr3_aa: CASSGAWGAEAFF

j_call: TRBJ2-6
v_call: TRBV2
clone_size: once
d_call: TRBD2
cdr3_nt: TGTGCCAGCAGTTACCGACTAGCGGTTGCCTCTGGGGCCAACGTCCTGACTTTC
cdr3_aa: CASSYRLAVASGANVLTF

j_call: TRBJ1-1
v_call: TRBV7-9
clone_size: NA
d_call: NA
cdr3_nt: TGTGCCAGCCTCTTAATCTTAGGGTCCGGGAGCACTGAAGCTTTCTTT
cdr3_aa: CASLLILGSGSTEAFF

j_call: TRBJ2-5
v_call: TRBV5-1
clone_size: NA
d_call: NA
cdr3_nt: TGCGCCAGCAGCGTCGAGGGTGAGCCCCAAGAGACCCAGTACTTC
cdr3_aa: CASSVEGEPQETQYF

j_call: TRBJ2-3
v_call: TRBV28
clone_size: NA
d_call: TRBD2
cdr3_nt: TGTGCCAGCAGTCCTCAGACTAGCGGCCCCACAGATACGCAGTATTTT
cdr3_aa: CASSPQTSGPTDTQYF

j_call: TRBJ2-7
v_call: TRBV3-1/TRBV3-2
clone_size: NA
d_call: NA
cdr3_nt: TGTGCCAGCAGCCACGGACTGGGAGGCCGTAACGAGCAGTACTTC
cdr3_aa: CASSHGLGGRNEQYF

j_call: TRBJ1-2
v_call: TRBV27
clone_size: NA
d_call: TRBD1
cdr3_nt: TGTGCCAGCAACCCCGGGTGGAACAGGGGTTTCGGGGACTATGGCTACACCTTC
cdr3_aa: CASNPGWNRGFGDYGYTF

j_call: TRBJ2-2
v_call: TRBV2
clone_size: NA
d_call: TRBD2
cdr3_nt: TGTGCCAGCAGTGGAGCGGGGGGGCGGACCGGGGAGCTGTTTTTT
cdr3_aa: CASSGAGGRTGELFF

j_call: TRBJ2-5
v_call: TRBV13
clone_size: NA
d_call: TRBD1
cdr3_nt: TGTGCCAGCAGCTCCAGACGGACAGGGGACGAGACCCAGTACTTC
cdr3_aa: CASSSRRTGDETQYF

j_call: TRBJ1-2
v_call: TRBV27
clone_size: NA
d_call: NA
cdr3_nt: TGTGCCAGCAGCAACGCAGGAGGGGACTATGGCTACACCTTC
cdr3_aa: CASSNAGGDYGYTF

j_call: TRBJ1-4
v_call: TRBV19
clone_size: once
d_call: NA
cdr3_nt: TGTGCCAGTGGAGGGAGCGCAACTAATGAAAAACTGTTTTTT
cdr3_aa: CASGGSATNEKLFF

j_call: TRBJ1-1
v_call: TRBV5-6
clone_size: NA
d_call: TRBD1
cdr3_nt: TGTGCCAGCGCCGGACAGGGTAGGACTGAAGCTTTCTTT
cdr3_aa: CASAGQGRTEAFF

j_call: TRBJ1-2
v_call: TRBV28
clone_size: NA
d_call: NA
cdr3_nt: TGTGCCAGCAGACAAGACACGGCCTATGGCTACACCTTC
cdr3_aa: CASRQDTAYGYTF

j_call: TRBJ2-7
v_call: TRBV29-1
clone_size: few
d_call: TRBD1
cdr3_nt: TGCAGCGTTGAAACGACAGGGCCTACCTACGAGCAGTACTTC
cdr3_aa: CSVETTGPTYEQYF